This entry features one TCR beta chain sequence. Its antigen is unidentified. CDR3 length: 12 residues. Germline-derived CDR1 and CDR2 are SQVTM and ANQGSEA. V shed 7 bases, J shed 5 bases, and the junction held 6 bases outside the gene matches. The data belong to a study of regulatory T cells in long-lasting Graves disease. Findings and caveats of the study: Fewer public clonotypes were shared by new patients (around 1,000) than by persistent patients (2,741).

Described time point: newly diagnosed GD, antithyroid drugs for less than 3 months. PBMCs were the source of the RNA used for TCR sequencing. HTBI primers from iRepertoire and Arm-PCR of CDR3 regions yielded the TCR beta libraries. Via MiXCR, TCRdb re-called the multiplex PCR reads, giving one row per CDR3 protein. The sample lists about 440,000 distinct CDR3 sequences; under 15% were seen once. The data were also submitted as part of a second study, on T cells in Graves' hyperthyroidism and ophthalmopathy. That report adds: Diagnosis of hyperthyroidism was new in patients aged 18 to 65, and its duration was under 2 months. Exclusion of patients followed from uncontrolled infection, other autoimmune disease, pregnancy or lactation. First-round RT-PCR of the TCR CDR3 relied on the HTBI primer set.

This receptor was identified in a woman aged 25-40 years with Graves disease. The material was peripheral blood mononuclear cells (PBMCs), obtained at new diagnosis, from a patient treated with antithyroid drugs. V usage is TRBV29-1 and J usage is TRBJ1-1, with 8 nucleotides matching TRBD1. This CDR3 reads CSGAGGATEAFF. The CDR3 region has the DNA TGCAGCGGGGCAGGGGGCGCGACTGAAGCTTTCTTT.